The 4 T cell receptor beta chains presented below share a single source sample, sequenced in a study of beta chain features in type 1 diabetes. The whole isolated RNA underwent reverse transcription, so sequencing captured expressed TCRB transcripts. Sequenced by immunoSEQ multiplex PCR; TCRdb stores in-frame clones only, minus some. The top ten hold more than 0.06% of the sample, which has approximately 120,000 clones, 30% to 40% seen once. Sequencing input: stem cell memory CD4+ T cells from blood. Every receptor here comes from a woman younger than 35 in good health.

The V call is TRBV15, the J call TRBJ2-7; 8 bases agree with TRBD1. This CDR3 region has 15 residues. V gave up 0 bases and J gave up 6 bases; unmatched junction bases: 7. In germline, CDR1 is LNHNV, CDR2 YYDKDF (reference sequence). The CDR3 DNA is TGTGCCACCAGCAGAGAATTGCAGGGGGCGGCCGAGCAGTACTTC. Its protein product is CATSRELQGAAEQYF.

This clone appeared a few times. The J gene is TRBJ2-1, the V gene TRBV5-1; TRBD2 matches 11 bases. This CDR3 comprises 17 residues. Unmatched junction bases numbered 7, after V lost 2 bases and J lost 3 bases. Germline V CDR1 and CDR2: SGHRS, YFSETQ. The DNA of the CDR3 is TGCGCCAGCAGCTTTTTCAAAACTAGCGGGAGCTACAATGAGCAGTTCTTC. It is translated as CASSFFKTSGSYNEQFF.

The gene calls are TRBV5-4 and TRBJ1-2, with 9 bases matching TRBD1. V shed 0 bases and J 7 bases; nucleotides not matched to a gene: 7. The CDR3 is made up of 15 amino acids. Germline V lookup: CDR1 SGHNT, CDR2 YYREEE (reference sequence). CDR3 nucleotide sequence: TGTGCCAGCAGCTTGGGGGGACAGGGAGGAGCTGGCTACACCTTC. Translating it yields CASSLGGQGGAGYTF.

This chain joins TRBV18 and TRBJ1-2; D gene uncertain. CDR3 length: 14 residues. V dropped 2 bases and J dropped 3 bases, with 10 bases sitting between them. Germline CDR1 reads KGHSH; CDR2 reads LQKENI. CDR3 sequence: CASSPSREHYGYTF. The DNA for the CDR3 is TGTGCCAGCTCACCATCGCGGGAGCACTATGGCTACACCTTC. The full variable domain, its missing parts supplied by reference TRBV18 and TRBJ1-2, is NAGVMQNPRHLVRRRGQEARLRCSPMKGHSHVYWYRQLPEEGLKFMVYLQKENIIDESGMPKERFSAEFPKEGPSILRIQQVVRGDSAAYFCASSPSREHYGYTFGSGTRLTVV.